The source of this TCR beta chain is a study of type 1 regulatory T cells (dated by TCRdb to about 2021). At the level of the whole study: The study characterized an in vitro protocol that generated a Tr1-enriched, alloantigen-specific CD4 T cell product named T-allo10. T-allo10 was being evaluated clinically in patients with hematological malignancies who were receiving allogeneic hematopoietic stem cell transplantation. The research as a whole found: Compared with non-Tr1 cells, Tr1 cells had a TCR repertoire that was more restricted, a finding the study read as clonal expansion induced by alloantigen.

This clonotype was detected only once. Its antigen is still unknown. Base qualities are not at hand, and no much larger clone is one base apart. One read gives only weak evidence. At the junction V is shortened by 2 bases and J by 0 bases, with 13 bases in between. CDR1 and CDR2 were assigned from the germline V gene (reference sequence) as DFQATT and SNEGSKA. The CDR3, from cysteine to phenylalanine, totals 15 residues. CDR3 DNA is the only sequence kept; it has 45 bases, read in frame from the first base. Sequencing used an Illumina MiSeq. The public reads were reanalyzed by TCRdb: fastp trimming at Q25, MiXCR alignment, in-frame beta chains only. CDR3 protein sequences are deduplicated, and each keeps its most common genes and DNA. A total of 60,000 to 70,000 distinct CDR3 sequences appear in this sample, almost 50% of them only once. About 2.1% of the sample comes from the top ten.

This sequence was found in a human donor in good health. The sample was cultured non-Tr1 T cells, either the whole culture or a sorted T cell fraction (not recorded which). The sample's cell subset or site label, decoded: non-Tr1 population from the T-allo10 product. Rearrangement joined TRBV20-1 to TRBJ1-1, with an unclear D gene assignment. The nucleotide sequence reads TGCAGTGCTAGACCCCCGGCAGGTATGAACACTGAAGCTTTCTTT. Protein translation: CSARPPAGMNTEAFF.